The present TCR beta chain was sequenced within a study of shared clonotypes between healthy human individuals. Findings of the study overall: Naive subsets generally had larger estimated richness than memory subsets.

Sequenced by immunoSEQ multiplex PCR; TCRdb stores in-frame clones only, minus some. The sample shows more than 850,000 clones, approximately 80% of them seen only once. Germline assignment: CDR1 SGHRS and CDR2 YFSETQ. CDR3 size: 16 residues. V gave up 0 bases and J gave up 2 bases, with 13 bases separating them. About this clone: What it binds is not known.

Material for sequencing was memory CD4+ T cells from PBMCs. The subset denotes: CD45RA-negative fraction. The chain uses TRBV5-1 and TRBJ2-3; the D is unclear. This receptor was obtained from a man aged 18 to 35 in good health. Some clones in this sample may be carry-over from other donors' samples. The chain's CDR3 is CASSLEAASLTDTQYF. The CDR3 DNA reads TGCGCCAGCAGCTTGGAAGCCGCCAGCCTCACAGATACGCAGTATTTT. Based on the CDR3 plus reference TRBV5-1 and TRBJ2-3, the full variable domain is KAGVTQTPRYLIKTRGQQVTLSCSPISGHRSVSWYQQTPGQGLQFLFEYFSETQRNKGNFPGRFSGRQFSNSRSEMNVSTLELGDSALYLCASSLEAASLTDTQYFGPGTRLTVL.